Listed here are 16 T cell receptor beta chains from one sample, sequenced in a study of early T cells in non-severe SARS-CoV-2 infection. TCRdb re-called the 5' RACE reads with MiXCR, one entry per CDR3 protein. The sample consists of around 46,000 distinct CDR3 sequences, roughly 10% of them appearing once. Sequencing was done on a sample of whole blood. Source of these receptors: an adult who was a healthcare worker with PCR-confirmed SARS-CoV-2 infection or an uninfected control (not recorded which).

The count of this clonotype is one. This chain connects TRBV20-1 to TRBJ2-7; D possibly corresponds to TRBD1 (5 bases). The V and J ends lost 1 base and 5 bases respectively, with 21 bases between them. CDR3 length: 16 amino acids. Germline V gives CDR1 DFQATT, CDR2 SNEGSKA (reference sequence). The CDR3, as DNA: TGCAGTGCTAGAGGTTTTTACGCTCAGGGAAAAGACGAGCAGTACTTC. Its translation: CSARGFYAQGKDEQYF.

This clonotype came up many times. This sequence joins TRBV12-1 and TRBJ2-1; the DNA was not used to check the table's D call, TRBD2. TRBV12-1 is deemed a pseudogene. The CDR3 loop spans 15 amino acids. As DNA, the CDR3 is TGTGCCAGCAGCAGAGGACTAGCGGGAGCTCGGGAGCAGTTCTTC. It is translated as CASSRGLAGAREQFF.

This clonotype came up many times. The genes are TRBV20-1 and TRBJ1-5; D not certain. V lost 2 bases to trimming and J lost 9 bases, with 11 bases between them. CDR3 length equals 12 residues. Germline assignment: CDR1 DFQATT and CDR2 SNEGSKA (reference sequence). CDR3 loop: CSARRGSGPQHF. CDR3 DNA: TGCAGTGCTAGAAGAGGAAGCGGGCCCCAGCATTTT.

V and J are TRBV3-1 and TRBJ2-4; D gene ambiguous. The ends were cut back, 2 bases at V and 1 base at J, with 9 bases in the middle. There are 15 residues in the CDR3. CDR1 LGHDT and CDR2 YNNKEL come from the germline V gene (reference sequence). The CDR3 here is CASSQTLGAKNIQYF. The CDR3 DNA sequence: TGTGCCAGCAGCCAAACACTGGGGGCCAAAAACATTCAGTACTTC.

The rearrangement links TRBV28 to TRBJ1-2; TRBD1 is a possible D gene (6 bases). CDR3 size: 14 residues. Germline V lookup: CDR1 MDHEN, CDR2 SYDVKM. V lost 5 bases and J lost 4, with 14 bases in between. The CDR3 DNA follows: TGTGCCAGCAGTGAGACAGGTTTCCTCTATGGCTACACCTTC. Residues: CASSETGFLYGYTF.

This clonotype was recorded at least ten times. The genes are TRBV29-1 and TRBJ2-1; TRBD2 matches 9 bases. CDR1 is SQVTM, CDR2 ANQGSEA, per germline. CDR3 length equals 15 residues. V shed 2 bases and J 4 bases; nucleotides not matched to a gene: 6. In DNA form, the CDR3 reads TGCAGCGTTGAAACCCGTCTAGCGGGATACAATGAGCAGTTCTTC. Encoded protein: CSVETRLAGYNEQFF.

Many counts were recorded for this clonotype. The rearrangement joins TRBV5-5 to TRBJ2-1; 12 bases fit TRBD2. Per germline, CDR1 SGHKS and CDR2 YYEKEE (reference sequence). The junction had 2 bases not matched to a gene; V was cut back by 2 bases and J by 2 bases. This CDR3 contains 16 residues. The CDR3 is CASSLGLAGTYNEQFF. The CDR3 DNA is TGTGCCAGCAGCTTAGGACTAGCGGGGACCTACAATGAGCAGTTCTTC.

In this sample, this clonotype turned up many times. CDR3 DNA sequence: TGCAGCATCAGGGAGTACTACGAGCAGTACTTC. Amino acid sequence: CSIREYYEQYF. This chain links TRBV29-1 with TRBJ2-7; D may match TRBD1 or TRBD2 (5 bases each). The CDR3 totals 11 residues. V was shortened by 8 bases and J by 3 bases, with 11 bases between the two germline ends. Germline assignment: CDR1 SQVTM and CDR2 ANQGSEA.

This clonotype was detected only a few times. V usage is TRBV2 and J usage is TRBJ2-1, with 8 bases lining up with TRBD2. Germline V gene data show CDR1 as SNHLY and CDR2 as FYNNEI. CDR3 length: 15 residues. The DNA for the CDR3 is TGTGTCGGGAGGGGGGCTTCAGGGTCCTACAATGAGCAGTTCTTC. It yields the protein CVGRGASGSYNEQFF. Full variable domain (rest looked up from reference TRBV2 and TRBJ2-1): EPEVTQTPSHQVTQMGQEVILRCVPISNHLYFYWYRQILGQKVEFLVSFYNNEISEKSEIFDDQFSVERPDGSNFTLKIRSTKLEDSAMYFCVGRGASGSYNEQFFGPGTRLTVL.

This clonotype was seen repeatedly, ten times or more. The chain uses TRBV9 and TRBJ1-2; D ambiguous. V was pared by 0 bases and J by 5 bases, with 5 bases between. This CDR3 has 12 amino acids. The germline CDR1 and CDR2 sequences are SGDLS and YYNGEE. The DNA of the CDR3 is TGTGCCAGCAGCGTAGATCCGTATGGCTACACCTTC. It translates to CASSVDPYGYTF. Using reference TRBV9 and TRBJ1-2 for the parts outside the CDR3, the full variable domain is DSGVTQTPKHLITATGQRVTLRCSPRSGDLSVYWYQQSLDQGLQFLIQYYNGEERAKGNILERFSAQQFPDLHSELNLSSLELGDSALYFCASSVDPYGYTFGSGTRLTVV.

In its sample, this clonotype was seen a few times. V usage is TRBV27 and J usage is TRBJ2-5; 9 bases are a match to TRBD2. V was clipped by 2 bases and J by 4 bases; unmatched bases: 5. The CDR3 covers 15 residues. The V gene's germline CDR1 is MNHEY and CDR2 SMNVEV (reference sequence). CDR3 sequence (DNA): TGTGCCAGCAGTTTAGGCGGGAGGGCCGGAGAGACCCAGTACTTC. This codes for CASSLGGRAGETQYF.

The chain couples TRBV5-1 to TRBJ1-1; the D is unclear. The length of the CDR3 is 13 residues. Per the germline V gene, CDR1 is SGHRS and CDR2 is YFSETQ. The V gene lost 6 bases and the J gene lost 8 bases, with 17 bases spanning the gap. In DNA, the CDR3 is TGCGCCAGCAAAGAGGGAACGAGTGGAGAAGCTTTCTTT. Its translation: CASKEGTSGEAFF.

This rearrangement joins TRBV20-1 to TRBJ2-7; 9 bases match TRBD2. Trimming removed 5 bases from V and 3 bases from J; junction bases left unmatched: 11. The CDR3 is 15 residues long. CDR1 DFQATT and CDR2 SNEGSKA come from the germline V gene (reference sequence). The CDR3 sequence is CSAATPAGGLYEQYF. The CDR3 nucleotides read TGCAGTGCTGCCACCCCAGCGGGGGGCCTCTACGAGCAGTACTTC.

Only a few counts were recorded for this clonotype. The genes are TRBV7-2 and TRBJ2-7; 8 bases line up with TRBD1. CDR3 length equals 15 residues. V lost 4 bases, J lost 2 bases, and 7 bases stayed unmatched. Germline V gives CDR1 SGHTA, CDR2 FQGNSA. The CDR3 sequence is CASSYYDRGAYEQYF. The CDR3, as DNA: TGTGCCAGCAGCTATTACGACAGGGGAGCCTACGAGCAGTACTTC.

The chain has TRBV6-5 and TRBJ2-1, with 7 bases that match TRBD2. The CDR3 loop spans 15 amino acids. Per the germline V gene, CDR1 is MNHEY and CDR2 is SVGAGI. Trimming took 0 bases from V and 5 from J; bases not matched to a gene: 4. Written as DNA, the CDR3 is TGTGCCAGCAGTTACTCAGGACTAGTACACAATGAGCAGTTCTTC. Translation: CASSYSGLVHNEQFF.

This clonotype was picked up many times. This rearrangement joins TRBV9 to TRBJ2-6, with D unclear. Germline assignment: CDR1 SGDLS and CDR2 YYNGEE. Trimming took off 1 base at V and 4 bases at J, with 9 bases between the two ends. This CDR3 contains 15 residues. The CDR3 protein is CASSVSGSGANVLTF. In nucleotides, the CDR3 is TGTGCCAGCAGCGTATCTGGTTCCGGGGCCAACGTCCTGACTTTC.